Presented here are 11 T cell receptor beta chains from one specimen sequenced in a study of cytomegalovirus exposure and HLA in healthy donors. PCR involved 60 Vbeta and 13 Jbeta primers. Assay: immunoSEQ multiplex PCR; the TCRdb copy retains only in-frame clones and omits some. The top ten hold approximately 1.2% of the sample, which has about 180,000 clones, 80% to 90% seen once. Sequenced input: PBMCs. Receptors originate from a girl aged 2-9 years in good health and CMV-seropositive.

The gene calls are TRBV19 and TRBJ1-5; maybe TRBD1 (5 bases). Trimming cost V 7 bases and J 3 bases, with 13 bases left between them. Germline values: CDR1 LNHDA, CDR2 SQIVND (reference sequence). The CDR3 totals 14 residues. CDR3: CASNKQGINQPQHF. As DNA, the CDR3 is TGTGCCAGTAATAAGCAGGGTATCAATCAGCCCCAGCATTTT.

The chain combines TRBV5-6 with TRBJ1-3; tentatively, D is TRBD1 (6 bases). CDR3 length equals 16 residues. Germline CDR1 and CDR2: SGHDT and YYEEEE. V lost 2 bases and J 0 bases, leaving 12 bases between the germline ends. Here the CDR3 reads CASSFYDRTSGNTIYF. The DNA of the CDR3 is TGTGCCAGCAGCTTCTACGACAGGACCTCTGGAAACACCATATATTTT.

Worth noting for this clone: At the DNA level, this CDR3 is encoded by other sequences in the same sample as well. The chain has TRBV5-4 and TRBJ1-2; weak D call: TRBD1 (6 bases). Trimming took off 4 bases at V and 8 bases at J, with 21 bases between the two ends. Germline assignment: CDR1 SGHNT and CDR2 YYREEE (reference sequence). The CDR3 extends over 15 amino acids. In nucleotides, the CDR3 is TGTGCCAGCAGCGTCCCGAGGGGGGGAAGTAACGGCTACACCTTC. Amino acid sequence: CASSVPRGGSNGYTF.

This chain joins TRBV6-1 and TRBJ1-5; no firm D call. The CDR3 totals 14 residues. Germline CDR1 reads MNHNS; CDR2 reads SASEGT. Trimming shortened V by 10 bases and J by 0 bases, and 13 bases separated the two germline ends. In DNA form, the CDR3 reads TGTGCCATCAGACTGACACATAGCAATCAGCCCCAGCATTTT. Protein sequence: CAIRLTHSNQPQHF.

In DNA form, the CDR3 reads TGTGCTAGTGGTTACGGGGACAGGGCCCATGGCTACACCTTC. This encodes CASGYGDRAHGYTF. The chain has TRBV12-5 and TRBJ1-2; 9 nucleotides agree with TRBD1. Germline CDR1 reads LGHNT; CDR2 reads FRNRAP. V lost 4 bases and J lost 6; bases outside the gene matches: 6. The CDR3 contains 14 residues.

The rearrangement uses TRBV7-8 and TRBJ1-4; 8 bases fit TRBD1. V lost 1 base to trimming and J lost 3 bases; unmatched junction nucleotides: 4. The CDR3 is made up of 16 amino acids. Germline lookup yields CDR1 SGHVS and CDR2 FQNEAQ. For the CDR3, the DNA is TGTGCCAGCAGCTTAGGCAGGGGGCAATCTAATGAAAAACTGTTTTTT. This gives the protein CASSLGRGQSNEKLFF. Supplemented by reference TRBV7-8 and TRBJ1-4, the full variable domain reads GAGVSQSPRYKVAKRGQDVALRCDPISGHVSLFWYQQALGQGPEFLTYFQNEAQLDKSGLPSDRFFAERPEGSVSTLKIQRTQQEDSAVYLCASSLGRGQSNEKLFFGSGTQLSVL.

The chain recombines TRBV30 with TRBJ1-5; D is unclear. The CDR3 contains 13 residues. Trimming cost V 1 base and J 2 bases, with 6 bases left between them. Germline V gives CDR1 GTSNPN, CDR2 SVGIG (reference sequence). The CDR3 loop reads CAWSEEGNQPQHF. In DNA form, the CDR3 reads TGTGCCTGGAGTGAGGAGGGCAATCAGCCCCAGCATTTT.

This clone was seen once. The gene calls are TRBV5-1 and TRBJ1-1, with TRBD1 identical over 7 bases. The CDR3 spans 13 residues. Per the germline V gene, CDR1 is SGHRS and CDR2 is YFSETQ. V lost 9 bases and J lost 0; bases outside the gene matches: 5. The CDR3 nucleotides read TGCGCCACCCAGACAGGGATGAACACTGAAGCTTTCTTT. This translates into CATQTGMNTEAFF.

This rearrangement joins TRBV30 to TRBJ2-2; weak D call: TRBD1 (6 bases). V lost 4 bases and J lost 6, with 15 bases in between. Germline V gene data show CDR1 as GTSNPN and CDR2 as SVGIG (reference sequence). The length of the CDR3 is 14 residues. In nucleotides, the CDR3 is TGTGCCTGGACCACAGGGAGAGTACCCGGGGAGCTGTTTTTT. Residues: CAWTTGRVPGELFF.

The V call is TRBV30, the J call TRBJ2-3; 10 nucleotides line up with TRBD2. CDR3 length: 15 amino acids. The V gene end was trimmed by 4 bases and the J gene end by 3 bases; junction bases not matched to a gene: 7. Germline V CDR1 and CDR2: GTSNPN, SVGIG (reference sequence). The CDR3 DNA sequence: TGTGCCTGGAACTCTAGCGGGAGTCCGACAGATACGCAGTATTTT. This gives the protein CAWNSSGSPTDTQYF.

The chain has TRBV19 and TRBJ1-2; TRBD1 agrees at 11 bases. The CDR3 is 15 amino acids. The germline V gene encodes CDR1 LNHDA and CDR2 SQIVND (reference sequence). V shed 4 bases and J 5 bases; nucleotides not matched to a gene: 6. In DNA, the CDR3 is TGTGCCAGTAGTAAAGGGACAGGGGGACAGTATGGCTACACCTTC. As protein: CASSKGTGGQYGYTF.